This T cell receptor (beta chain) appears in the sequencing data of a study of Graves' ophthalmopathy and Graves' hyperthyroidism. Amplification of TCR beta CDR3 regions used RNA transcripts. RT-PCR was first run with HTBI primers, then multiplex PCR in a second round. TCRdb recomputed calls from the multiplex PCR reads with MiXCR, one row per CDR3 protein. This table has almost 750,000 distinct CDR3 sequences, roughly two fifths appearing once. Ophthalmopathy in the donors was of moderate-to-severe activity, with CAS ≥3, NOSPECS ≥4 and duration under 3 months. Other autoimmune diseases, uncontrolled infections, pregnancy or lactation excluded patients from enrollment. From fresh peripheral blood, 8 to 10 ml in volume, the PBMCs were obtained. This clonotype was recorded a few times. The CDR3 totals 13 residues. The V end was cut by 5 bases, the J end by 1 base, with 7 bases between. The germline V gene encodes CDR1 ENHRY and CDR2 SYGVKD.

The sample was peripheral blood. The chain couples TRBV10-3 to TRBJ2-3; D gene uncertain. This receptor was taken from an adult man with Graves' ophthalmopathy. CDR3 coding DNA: TGTGCCATCAGTTTGGCCCGCACAGATACGCAGTATTTT. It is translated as CAISLARTDTQYF.